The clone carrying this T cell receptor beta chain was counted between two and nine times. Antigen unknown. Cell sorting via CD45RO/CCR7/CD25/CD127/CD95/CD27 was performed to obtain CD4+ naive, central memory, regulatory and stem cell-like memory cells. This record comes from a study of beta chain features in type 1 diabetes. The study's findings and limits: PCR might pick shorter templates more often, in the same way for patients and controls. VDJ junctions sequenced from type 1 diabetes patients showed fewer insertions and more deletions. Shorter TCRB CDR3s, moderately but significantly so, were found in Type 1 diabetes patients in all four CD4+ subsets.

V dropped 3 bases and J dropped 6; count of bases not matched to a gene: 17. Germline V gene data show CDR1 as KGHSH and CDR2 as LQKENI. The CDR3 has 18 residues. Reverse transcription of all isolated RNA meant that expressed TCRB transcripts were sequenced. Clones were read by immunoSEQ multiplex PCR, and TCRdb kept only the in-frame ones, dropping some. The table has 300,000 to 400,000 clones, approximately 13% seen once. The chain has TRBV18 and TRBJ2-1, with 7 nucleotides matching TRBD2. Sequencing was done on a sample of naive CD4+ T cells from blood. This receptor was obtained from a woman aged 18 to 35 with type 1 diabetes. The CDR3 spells CASSPLPPVLAQFNEQFF. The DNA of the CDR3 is TGTGCCAGCTCACCTTTACCCCCGGTACTAGCGCAGTTCAATGAGCAGTTCTTC.